The rows below give T cell receptor beta chains drawn from one sample of a study of radiation and T cells in renal cell carcinoma. Using immunoSEQ multiplex PCR, the repertoire was profiled, and TCRdb retains in-frame clones only, with some absent. Found here are 100,000 to 150,000 clones, approximately 90% of them singletons; the top ten hold 5.8%. The sequencing used blood, collected from a patient whose treatment included radiotherapy and nephrectomy. The receptors derive from a woman aged 70-85 years with renal cell carcinoma. Each CDR3 is given with its conserved first and last residue. The D gene is left open where the match is weak. Clone size is not always given. Where it is, it says once, few, many or a class for expanded clones.

>TRBD2|once|TRBJ2-3|TRBV5-1
TGCGCCAGCAGCTGGGTAGCGGGAACTAGCACAGATACGCAGTATTTT
CASSWVAGTSTDTQYF
>TRBD1|.|TRBJ2-3|TRBV19
TGTGCCAGCCAACAGGGGGGAACAGATACGCAGTATTTT
CASQQGGTDTQYF
>.|once|TRBJ1-1|TRBV29-1
TGCAGCGTGAGGGGGGGTGGCTCCACTGAAGCTTTCTTT
CSVRGGGSTEAFF
>TRBD1|.|TRBJ1-3|TRBV6-5
TGTGCCAGCAGTTACGCGGGACAGGGCTCTGGAAACACCATATATTTT
CASSYAGQGSGNTIYF
>.|.|TRBJ2-2|TRBV10-3
TGTGCCATCAGTGGCCGCAGGGACACCGGGGAGCTGTTTTTT
CAISGRRDTGELFF
>.|.|TRBJ2-7|TRBV5-8
TGTGCCAGCAGCTTGGATGGGGCAGCCTACGAGCAGTACTTC
CASSLDGAAYEQYF
>.|.|TRBJ1-2|TRBV7-2
TGTGCCAGCAGCTTAGAGGGGGGGATTGGTGGCTACACCTTC
CASSLEGGIGGYTF
>TRBD2|.|TRBJ2-2|TRBV7-8
TGTGCCAGCAGTTACGCTAGCGGGGGAGTGAACACCGGGGAGCTGTTTTTT
CASSYASGGVNTGELFF
>.|.|TRBJ1-3|TRBV19
TGTGCCAGTAGCGCGCGGACGCCGAGCTCTGGAAACACCATATATTTT
CASSARTPSSGNTIYF
>.|.|TRBJ1-1|TRBV14
TGTGCCAGCTTTGATCGAAGGGGAAACACCTTCACTGAAGCTTTCTTT
CASFDRRGNTFTEAFF
>.|.|TRBJ1-4|TRBV5-4
TGTGCCAGCAGCTTTGGGCAGTCAAATGAAAAACTGTTTTTT
CASSFGQSNEKLFF
>.|.|TRBJ1-2|TRBV6-5
TGTGCCAGCAGCAAAATGCATTACACCTTC
CASSKMHYTF
>.|.|TRBJ2-7|TRBV15
TGTGCCACCAGCAGGGCGGACGAAAGCGAGCAGTACTTC
CATSRADESEQYF
>.|.|TRBJ1-2|TRBV7-2
TGTGCCAGCAGCTTGGACACGGTCGGGGGCTACACCTTC
CASSLDTVGGYTF
>.|.|TRBJ2-1|TRBV5-4
TGTGCCAGCAGCCAGCCATCTAGGGACAATGAGCAGTTCTTC
CASSQPSRDNEQFF
>TRBD1|once|TRBJ2-5|TRBV6-1
TGTGCCAGCATGGCAGGGGGCGGAGAGACCCAGTACTTC
CASMAGGGETQYF
>.|.|TRBJ2-2|TRBV6-5
TGTGCCAGCAGAGACACCGGGGAGCTGTTTTTT
CASRDTGELFF
>.|.|TRBJ2-1|TRBV2
TGTGCCAGCAGTGGAGGGCAGGGGCGATCCTACAATGAGCAGTTCTTC
CASSGGQGRSYNEQFF
>.|.|TRBJ1-3|TRBV4-2
TGTGCCAGCAGCCAAGAACGAGGGGCTGGAAACACCATATATTTT
CASSQERGAGNTIYF
>.|.|TRBJ2-5|TRBV28
TGTGCCAGCAGTTTAGGAAGGGGGGGCTTCGAGACCCAGTACTTC
CASSLGRGGFETQYF
>.|.|TRBJ1-4|TRBV4-3
TGCGCCAGCAGCCAAGATCAGGGCCCTAATGAAAAACTGTTTTTT
CASSQDQGPNEKLFF
>TRBD1|.|TRBJ2-7|TRBV29-1
TGCAGCGGGGGACAGGGGATCGAGCAGTACTTC
CSGGQGIEQYF
>TRBD1|.|TRBJ1-1|TRBV27
TGTGCCAGCAGTTTAGAATCGAGACAGGGATCTGAAGCTTTCTTT
CASSLESRQGSEAFF
>.|.|TRBJ1-4|TRBV18
TGTGCCAGCTCACGGGACGGACGTGAAAAACTGTTTTTT
CASSRDGREKLFF
>TRBD1|.|TRBJ2-2|TRBV9
TGTGCCAGCAGCGTAGCTCCACAGGGGGGTACCGGGGAGCTGTTTTTT
CASSVAPQGGTGELFF